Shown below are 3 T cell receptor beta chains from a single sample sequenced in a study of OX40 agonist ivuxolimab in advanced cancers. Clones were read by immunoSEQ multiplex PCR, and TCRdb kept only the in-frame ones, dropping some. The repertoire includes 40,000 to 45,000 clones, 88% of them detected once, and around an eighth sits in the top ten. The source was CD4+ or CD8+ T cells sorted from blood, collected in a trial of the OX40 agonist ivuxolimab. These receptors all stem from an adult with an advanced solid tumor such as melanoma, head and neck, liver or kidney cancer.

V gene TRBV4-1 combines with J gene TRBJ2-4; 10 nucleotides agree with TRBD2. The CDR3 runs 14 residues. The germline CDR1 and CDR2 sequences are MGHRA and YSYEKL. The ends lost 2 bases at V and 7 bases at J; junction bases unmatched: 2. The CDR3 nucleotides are TGCGCCAGCAGCCAACTAGCGGGAGCGAACATTCAGTACTTC. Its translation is CASSQLAGANIQYF.

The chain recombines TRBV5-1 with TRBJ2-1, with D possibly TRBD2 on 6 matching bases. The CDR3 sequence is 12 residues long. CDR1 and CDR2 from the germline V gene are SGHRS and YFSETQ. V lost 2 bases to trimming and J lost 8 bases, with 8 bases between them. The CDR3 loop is CASSFAGYEQFF. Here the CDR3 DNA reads TGCGCCAGCAGCTTTGCGGGGTATGAGCAGTTCTTC. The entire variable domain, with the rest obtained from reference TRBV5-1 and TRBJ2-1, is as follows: KAGVTQTPRYLIKTRGQQVTLSCSPISGHRSVSWYQQTPGQGLQFLFEYFSETQRNKGNFPGRFSGRQFSNSRSEMNVSTLELGDSALYLCASSFAGYEQFFGPGTRLTVL.

The CDR3, as DNA: TGTGCCAGCAGCTTGAGACAGGGTGGTAGGAATGAGCAGTTCTTC. Encoded protein: CASSLRQGGRNEQFF. The V call is TRBV13, the J call TRBJ2-1; 7 nucleotides align to TRBD1. This CDR3 comprises 15 residues. J gave up 7 bases and V 3 bases, and 9 bases lay outside the gene matches. The germline V gene encodes CDR1 PRHDT and CDR2 FYEKMQ (reference sequence).